This T cell receptor (beta chain) was captured in a study of CD8+ T cells in alopecia areata. Once RNA had been extracted, it was reverse transcribed into cDNA to act as the sequencing template. Libraries were prepared by immunoSEQ multiplex PCR; TCRdb keeps only in-frame clonotypes and omits some of them. Of over 90,000 clones in the sample, approximately 52% were seen once. The sample holds a few counts of this clone. The TCR comes from a human donor in good health. The sample consisted of CD4+ T cells sorted from blood.

CDR3 bases: TGTGCCAGCAGTTCCTCCCGACGAACCCGAATACAAGAGACCCAGTACTTC. It translates to CASSSSRRTRIQETQYF. The J gene is TRBJ2-5, the V gene TRBV28; no reliable D call. CDR1 MDHEN and CDR2 SYDVKM come from the germline V gene. V lost 4 bases, J lost 2 bases, and 20 bases lay in between. The CDR3 extends over 17 amino acids.